A single sample is the source of the 6 T cell receptor beta chains below, sequenced in a study of shared clonotypes between healthy human individuals. Sequencing was performed with immunoSEQ multiplex PCR; in TCRdb, only in-frame clones are kept and a portion is missing. The data contain about 2.3 million clones, around 93% of them seen just once; the ten biggest clones take up roughly 0.34%. Sequenced input: naive CD4+ T cells from PBMCs. Stated subset: CD45RA+ positively selected. These receptors all stem from a man aged 18 to 29 in good health. Some clones in this sample may be carry-over from other donors' samples.

CDR3 protein: CSVDRGQRGYTF. The CDR3 nucleotides are TGCAGCGTTGACAGGGGGCAGAGAGGCTACACCTTC. This sequence joins TRBV29-1 and TRBJ1-2, with 8 nucleotides matching TRBD1. The germline CDR1 and CDR2 sequences are SQVTM and ANQGSEA. CDR3 length: 12 amino acids. V lost 3 bases, J lost 8 bases, and 5 bases stayed unmatched.

The chain is built from TRBV13 and TRBJ2-7; 10 nucleotides match TRBD1. The CDR3 length is 17 residues. CDR1 is PRHDT, CDR2 FYEKMQ, per germline (reference sequence). The V gene end was trimmed by 0 bases and the J gene end by 4 bases; junction bases not matched to a gene: 9. This CDR3 reads CASSLGLGQGIIYEQYF. The DNA of the CDR3 is TGTGCCAGCAGCTTAGGCCTGGGACAGGGGATTATATACGAGCAGTACTTC.

This chain uses TRBV14 with TRBJ1-3, with D unresolved. Trimming removed 5 bases at V and 4 bases at J, with 12 bases between. The CDR3 extends over 14 amino acids. Germline CDR1 reads SGHDN; CDR2 reads FVKESK. In DNA form, the CDR3 reads TGTGCCAGCAGCGGACCAAGAATGGGAAACACCATATATTTT. Translated, it gives CASSGPRMGNTIYF.

Note on this clone: The identical CDR3 is also encoded by other nucleotide sequences in the sample. This chain links TRBV7-9 with TRBJ2-7; D is possibly TRBD1 (5 bases). V lost 3 bases to trimming and J lost 0 bases, with 9 bases between them. Germline CDR1 and CDR2: SEHNR and FQNEAQ (reference sequence). The CDR3 loop spans 14 amino acids. The CDR3: CASSFGQGSYEQYF. As DNA, the CDR3 is TGTGCCAGCAGCTTTGGGCAGGGCTCCTACGAGCAGTACTTC.

The chain links TRBV9 to TRBJ2-7; TRBD2 aligns across 14 bases. V lost 4 bases to trimming and J lost 5 bases; unmatched junction nucleotides: 8. The CDR3 consists of 16 residues. Per germline, CDR1 SGDLS and CDR2 YYNGEE. This chain's CDR3 is CASSPRGTSGRNEQYF. DNA for the CDR3: TGTGCCAGCAGCCCTCGCGGGACTAGCGGGAGAAACGAGCAGTACTTC.

This clone was recorded once. The chain couples TRBV27 to TRBJ1-1, with D perhaps matching TRBD1 (6 bases). The V end lost 6 bases, the J end lost 1 base, and 12 bases lay between the germline ends. Looked up from germline, CDR1 is MNHEY and CDR2 is SMNVEV (reference sequence). The CDR3 runs to 14 residues. This CDR3 is CASSNRVRNTEAFF. Here the CDR3 DNA reads TGTGCCAGCAGCAACAGGGTTCGGAACACTGAAGCTTTCTTT.